Many counts were recorded for the clone carrying this T cell receptor beta chain. Its antigen is unknown. These data originate in a study of CD8 T cells in ankylosing spondylitis. Study results and limitations: Blood of patients with ankylosing spondylitis appeared to be characterized by a TCR beta motif of about eight highly homologous variants.

The germline V gene has CDR1 SGHNT and CDR2 YYREEE (reference sequence). V was cut by 6 bases and J by 1 base, with 16 bases left in between. The CDR3 is 15 amino acids. TCRdb re-analysed the 5' RACE reads in MiXCR, keeping a single row per CDR3 protein. The data contain approximately 92,000 distinct CDR3 sequences, about 9% of them seen just once; the ten biggest clones take up roughly 5.5%. Material for sequencing was blood, either unsorted or a sorted T cell fraction (not recorded which). The gene calls are TRBV5-4 and TRBJ1-1, with D perhaps matching TRBD1 (6 bases). This sequence originates from a male donor with ankylosing spondylitis or in good health (not recorded which). CDR3 sequence: CASNLHTGKNTEAFF. The CDR3 DNA follows: TGTGCCAGCAACCTCCACACAGGGAAGAACACTGAAGCTTTCTTT.